This paragraph covers one T cell receptor (beta chain) sequence. Produced via immunoSEQ multiplex PCR; TCRdb's table is partial and in-frame only. The table shows around 57,000 clones, with roughly 92% occurring only once. The entry originates in a study of T cell changes during pregnancy in multiple sclerosis. This CDR3 has 17 amino acids. Looked up from germline, CDR1 is SGHAT and CDR2 is FQNNGV. The V segment lost 3 bases and the J segment 0 bases; nucleotides outside the gene matches: 8. The sequence derives from a female donor with multiple sclerosis, enrolled in a pregnancy study. Material: CD4+ T cells from peripheral blood mononuclear cells, obtained in the third trimester of pregnancy. The chain links TRBV11-2 to TRBJ1-3, with 7 positions matching TRBD1. The CDR3 DNA is TGTGCCAGCAGCTTGTGGAGACAGGGCCACTCTGGAAACACCATATATTTT. This sequence encodes CASSLWRQGHSGNTIYF.